The sequence of this TCR beta chain was determined in a study of graft-versus-host responses after intestinal transplantation. Study overall: Following induction with anti-thymocyte globulin, all recipients were given tacrolimus and steroids for three to four years.

Trimming took 3 bases from V and 3 from J, leaving 5 bases between them. CDR3 length equals 11 residues. The germline V gene encodes CDR1 DFQATT and CDR2 SNEGSKA (reference sequence). Some clones are missing from TCRdb's copy, which holds only in-frame ones; the method was immunoSEQ multiplex PCR. Of approximately 21,000 clones in the sample, just under 45% were seen once. This clone showed up just a few times. Other DNA variants within this sample encode the same CDR3. Labeling with CFSE marked some 200,000 responder cells, which were plated with some 200,000 irradiated, violet-dye-labeled stimulator cells. The authors sorted proliferating CFSE-low CD3+CD4+ and CD3+CD8+ responders after the reaction. General study points: Individuals who had graft-donor T cell macrochimerism had allografts that showed high graft-versus-host to host-versus-graft clonal ratios.

The material sequenced was alloreactive CD8+ T cells from a mixed lymphocyte reaction culture, taken before transplantation. Stated subset: CFSE-low proliferating T cells sorted from roughly 6-day pre-transplant mixed lymphocyte reaction (GvH or HvG direction). This receptor was identified in a human patient who was an organ donor for intestinal transplantation. The rearrangement links TRBV20-1 to TRBJ1-2; D ambiguous. For the CDR3, the DNA is TGCAGTGCTAGGAGGGACTATGGCTACACCTTC. It yields the protein CSARRDYGYTF.